This T cell receptor (beta chain) derives from a study of blood T cell repertoires in COVID-19. As for the study in general: Specimens from acute and convalescent COVID-19 originated in the United States, Italy and Spain. PBMCs, B-cell-depleted T cells, or T cells provided the cDNA or gDNA that made up the material.

This study enrolled people aged roughly 18 to 90 from around 26 US geographic areas. The recovered donors of Cohort 3 showed two negative PCRs, clearance, or symptom resolution. The germline CDR1 and CDR2 sequences are LNHDA and SQIVND (reference sequence). The CDR3 length is 17 residues. The germline V and J ends were trimmed by 6 bases and 1 base, with 19 bases remaining between them. Generated by immunoSEQ multiplex PCR, the TCRdb table keeps only in-frame clones and is missing some. The sample consists of roughly 250,000 clones, 88% of them appearing once. The TCR originated in a woman in her 50s who had recovered from COVID-19. The V and J genes are TRBV19 and TRBJ1-5; D perhaps matches TRBD1 (6 bases). Sequencing was done on a sample of PBMCs or T cells enriched from blood (not recorded which). CDR3 protein: CASRLGGRGLSNQPQHF. The CDR3 DNA sequence: TGTGCCAGTAGACTCGGCGGCAGGGGCCTGAGCAATCAGCCCCAGCATTTT.